This TCR beta chain was observed in a study of T cells in Graves' hyperthyroidism and ophthalmopathy. Trimming cost V 3 bases and J 10 bases, with 15 bases left between them. This CDR3 has 13 residues. This clonotype was counted ten times or more. There were TCR beta CDR3 regions amplified from RNA transcripts. When the TCR CDR3 underwent first-round RT-PCR, the HTBI primer set was used. TCRdb independently ran MiXCR on the multiplex PCR reads; one entry per CDR3 protein. The data contain over 300,000 distinct CDR3 sequences, roughly 15% of them singletons. The chain recombines TRBV12-3 or TRBV12-4 with TRBJ1-1, with a weak D call TRBD1 (5 bases). Sequencing input: blood. The clonotype comes from a woman between 35 and 50 years old with Graves' ophthalmopathy. The CDR3, as DNA: TGTGCCAGCAGTTTTCTTCGCGGGGCAGGAGCTTTCTTT. Encoded protein: CASSFLRGAGAFF.